These T cell receptor beta chains were read from a single sample in a study of blood T cell repertoires in COVID-19. Generated by immunoSEQ multiplex PCR, the TCRdb table keeps only in-frame clones and is missing some. The sample includes some 190,000 clones, roughly four fifths seen only once; the top ten take 7.8%. Input material: peripheral blood. The receptor source for this set is a woman of 80 years or more with COVID-19, enrolled during active disease. Each CDR3 is given with its conserved first and last residue. A D gene is named only where the DNA matches it firmly. The size field is filled for only some rows; it gives once, few, many or a size class.

TRBJ1-1	.	TRBV10-2	.	TGCGCCAGCAACCCCAGGGTAGTAATTACTGAAGCTTTCTTT	CASNPRVVITEAFF
TRBJ1-4	.	TRBV4-1	TRBD1	TGCGCCAGCAGCCCGGGACAGGGGGTTTTTAATGAAAAACTGTTTTTT	CASSPGQGVFNEKLFF
TRBJ1-1	.	TRBV9	.	TGTGCCAGCAGCGTAGAGCCGAACACTGAAGCTTTCTTT	CASSVEPNTEAFF
TRBJ2-3	few	TRBV9	TRBD2	TGTGCCAGCAGCCCCGGGGGGGGTCACACAGATACGCAGTATTTT	CASSPGGGHTDTQYF
TRBJ1-2	.	TRBV6-5	.	TGTGCCAGCAGTTCGTTCCGAAGCACTAACTATGGCTACACCTTC	CASSSFRSTNYGYTF
TRBJ2-7	.	TRBV19	TRBD1	TGTGCCAGTAGTATCGCTGATGGGACAGGTATCTACGAGCAGTACTTC	CASSIADGTGIYEQYF
TRBJ2-4	.	TRBV9	TRBD2	TGTGCCAGCAGCGTATCCGGAGCGGGGAGGGGCAAAAACATTCAGTACTTC	CASSVSGAGRGKNIQYF
TRBJ1-4	.	TRBV7-6	TRBD1	TGTGCCAGCAGCTTAGCCCGGGGTACAGGGGCCTCGGAAAAACTGTTTTTT	CASSLARGTGASEKLFF
TRBJ2-7	few	TRBV7-6	.	TGTGCCAGCAGCTTAGGTCCCAGGGTAGGAGGGACCTACGAGCAGTACTTC	CASSLGPRVGGTYEQYF
TRBJ1-6	.	TRBV2	TRBD1	TGTGCCAGCACCACCTCGGGACAGGGGAATTCACCCCTCCACTTT	CASTTSGQGNSPLHF
TRBJ2-7	.	TRBV11-1	.	TGTGCCAGCAGCTTAGCCCGGAGCTCCTACGAGCAGTACTTC	CASSLARSSYEQYF
TRBJ1-2	few	TRBV6-1	.	TGTGCCAGCAGTGAAGTGAGACAGAGAGCCTATGGCTACACCTTC	CASSEVRQRAYGYTF
TRBJ2-7	once	TRBV7-9	.	TGTGCCAGCGGGACTTTCAGCTCCTACGAGCAGTACTTC	CASGTFSSYEQYF
TRBJ1-2	.	TRBV3-1/TRBV3-2	.	TGTGCCAGCAGCCAAGTCGCTCGGGGCTACACCTTC	CASSQVARGYTF
TRBJ1-1	.	TRBV29-1	.	TGCAGCGTTGAAGGGCAGGGGAACACTGAAGCTTTCTTT	CSVEGQGNTEAFF
TRBJ1-1	.	TRBV27	.	TGTGCCAGCAGTTTACAGGGGGAAGCTTTCTTT	CASSLQGEAFF
TRBJ1-6	.	TRBV6-6	TRBD1	TGTGCCAGCAGTTACGGACAGGGAGGGTCACCCCTCCACTTT	CASSYGQGGSPLHF
TRBJ1-2	.	TRBV6-6	.	TGTGCCAGCAGTTACCCCGTATCGGGCTACACCTTC	CASSYPVSGYTF
TRBJ2-7	.	TRBV4-1	.	TGCGCCAGCAGCCAAGAGACGCAGGGCCAGTCCTACGAGCAGTACTTC	CASSQETQGQSYEQYF
TRBJ1-1	.	TRBV18	TRBD1	TGTGCCAGCTCAGTTGAACAGGGGAAGAACACTGAAGCTTTCTTT	CASSVEQGKNTEAFF
TRBJ1-5	.	TRBV19	.	TGTGCCAGTAGTAGGAGAGGTCAGCCCCAGCATTTT	CASSRRGQPQHF
TRBJ1-2	.	TRBV18	TRBD1	TGTGCCAGCTCACCAAGAGAGGGACAGGGTATATATGGCTACACCTTC	CASSPREGQGIYGYTF
TRBJ2-7	.	TRBV29-1	TRBD1	TGCAGCGTACGGACAGGCCCCTACGAGCAGTACTTC	CSVRTGPYEQYF
TRBJ1-3	few	TRBV5-6	.	TGTGCCAGCAGCTTGGAATACTCTGGAAACACCATATATTTT	CASSLEYSGNTIYF
TRBJ1-6	.	TRBV12-2	.	TGTGCAAGTCGCTTCAGTCTGCGGGGGAGCTCCTATAATTCACCCCTCCACTTT	CASRFSLRGSSYNSPLHF
TRBJ1-2	.	TRBV5-1	TRBD1	TGCGCCAGCAGCCCAGGACAGGGAGCCCTCTATGGCTACACCTTC	CASSPGQGALYGYTF
TRBJ2-2	.	TRBV19	.	TGTGCCAGTATTAGCAGGGGCGGTCACGGGGAGCTGTTTTTT	CASISRGGHGELFF
TRBJ1-5	.	TRBV28	.	TGTGCCAGCAGTGGTGGGAGTGGCAATCAGCCCCAGCATTTT	CASSGGSGNQPQHF
TRBJ2-1	.	TRBV7-9	TRBD1	TGTGCCAGCAGTCCCGGGACAGGGTTCGATGAGCAGTTCTTC	CASSPGTGFDEQFF
TRBJ1-1	once	TRBV6-5	.	TGTGCCAGCAGGTTCCTAGGGGCGGACACTGAAGCTTTCTTT	CASRFLGADTEAFF
TRBJ2-7	.	TRBV25-1	TRBD1	TGTGCCAGCAGGGGGCAGGGGGCCTACGAGCAGTACTTC	CASRGQGAYEQYF
TRBJ1-1	.	TRBV2	.	TGTGCCAGCAGCTACCAGGGGCTCATGAACACTGAAGCTTTCTTT	CASSYQGLMNTEAFF
TRBJ1-4	.	TRBV11-2	TRBD1	TGTGCCAGCAGCACCGGGACAGGGCAAAGCAATGAAAAACTGTTTTTT	CASSTGTGQSNEKLFF
TRBJ2-2	.	TRBV9	.	TGTGCCAGCAGCGTAGGGGAGCGGCCAAGGGCGTATGGGGAGCTGTTTTTT	CASSVGERPRAYGELFF
TRBJ2-7	few	TRBV10-2	.	TGCGCCAGCATGGGCCAGGGTCCCTACGAGCAGTACTTC	CASMGQGPYEQYF
TRBJ1-6	.	TRBV11-1	.	TGTGCCAGCAGCTTAGAAGGGAGCTCCTATAATTCACCCCTCCACTTT	CASSLEGSSYNSPLHF
TRBJ2-2	once	TRBV9	TRBD2	TGTGCCAGCAGCGTTAACGGGGGGGCCCCCGGGGAGCTGTTTTTT	CASSVNGGAPGELFF
TRBJ1-1	.	TRBV2	.	TGTGCCAGCGGGAGACAGGCAACTGAAGCTTTCTTT	CASGRQATEAFF
TRBJ2-2	.	TRBV4-1	.	TGCGCCAGCCGGATGAGCAGCGCGAACACCGGGGAGCTGTTTTTT	CASRMSSANTGELFF
TRBJ2-4	.	TRBV21-1	.	TGTGCCAGCCGGGACGGGGGAGCAATAGCCAAAAACATTCAGTACTTC	CASRDGGAIAKNIQYF
TRBJ1-5	few	TRBV19	.	TGTGCCAGTAGTATTGGGGGCGGTTTAACGGCCCAGCATTTT	CASSIGGGLTAQHF
TRBJ2-1	.	TRBV11-3	.	TGTGCCAGCAGCTTAGGAGGAGTGCTATCCTACAATGAGCAGTTCTTC	CASSLGGVLSYNEQFF
TRBJ2-7	few	TRBV5-1	.	TGCGCCAGCAGCTTGGGTGCGCCGAGACAGAAGGCCTACGAGCAGTACTTC	CASSLGAPRQKAYEQYF
TRBJ1-5	.	TRBV20-1	TRBD1	TGCAGTGCTAGTTTTGGGACAGGGGATCAGCCCCAGCATTTT	CSASFGTGDQPQHF
TRBJ1-3	.	TRBV5-1	.	TGCGCCAGCAGCCCCGCGGCCGGAAACACCATATATTTT	CASSPAAGNTIYF